This T cell receptor (beta chain) was captured in a study of cytomegalovirus exposure and HLA in healthy donors. Whole-study findings and limits: Solely CMV serostatus was available to characterize immune exposure. TCR beta V- and J-gene trimming, according to a later analysis, was linked to a missense DCLRE1C variant.

60 Vbeta and 13 Jbeta primers were used in PCR. TCRdb's table, derived via immunoSEQ multiplex PCR, lists solely in-frame clones and lacks some. The table shows under 200,000 clones, with 76% occurring only once. The length of the CDR3 is 15 residues. Germline CDR1 SGHVS, CDR2 FNYEAQ. V shed 3 bases and J 3 bases; nucleotides not matched to a gene: 7. A remark on this clone: Its antigen is not identified.

Despite likely unrecorded immune exposures, the donors were nominally healthy at the time of sampling. The sequenced material came from PBMCs. The chain is built from TRBV7-6 and TRBJ2-7; TRBD2 matches 8 bases. This TCR was recovered from a man in his fifties or sixties in good health and CMV-seronegative. The CDR3 is CASSLTGGVHYEQYF. CDR3 DNA sequence: TGTGCCAGCAGCTTGACGGGAGGGGTTCACTACGAGCAGTACTTC. The whole variable domain, filled in from reference TRBV7-6 and TRBJ2-7, reads GAGVSQSPRYKVTKRGQDVALRCDPISGHVSLYWYRQALGQGPEFLTYFNYEAQQDKSGLPNDRFSAERPEGSISTLTIQRTEQRDSAMYRCASSLTGGVHYEQYFGPGTRLTVT.